These 22 T cell receptor beta chains share one sample of origin, sequenced in a study of T-cell memory formation after mild COVID-19 (TCRdb year 2021). Libraries were constructed by 5' RACE. The run used an Illumina NovaSeq 6000. Using fastp trimming at Q25 and MiXCR clonotype assembly, TCRdb reanalyzed the public sequencing data and kept in-frame beta chains. Each record represents a unique CDR3 protein, reported with the most common genes and DNA among its rows. The sample table records 470,000 or so distinct CDR3 sequences; more than 15% of these occur just once. Jointly, the top ten make up around a fifth of the sample. The sequencing input was PBMCs or a T cell subset sorted from them (not recorded which). Receptor source: a man aged 18 to 29 who had mild COVID-19 (a few samples of this study predate the infection). The sample titles of this study are shuffled in the database, so cell type and time point are left out; the donor was told from shared clones.

This clonotype turned up a few times. This chain uses TRBV27 with TRBJ1-1; TRBD1 is a possible D gene (6 bases). CDR1 and CDR2 (germline): MNHEY, SMNVEV (reference sequence). The CDR3 length is 14 residues. V was pared by 5 bases and J by 4 bases, with 14 bases between. The CDR3 nucleotides read TGTGCCAGCAGTACCCCGAAAGGGGGCACTGAAGCTTTCTTT. Protein sequence: CASSTPKGGTEAFF.

This chain connects TRBV30 to TRBJ2-7; D possibly corresponds to TRBD1 (7 bases). The CDR3 totals 12 residues. V lost 1 base, J lost 12 bases, and 16 bases lay in between. CDR1 and CDR2 from the germline V gene are GTSNPN and SVGIG (reference sequence). Written as DNA, the CDR3 is TGTGCCTGGAGTGGGGCAGGGGGAGGCAGGTACTTC. Translated, it gives CAWSGAGGGRYF.

The table lists this clonotype with a few counts. One end of the junction is discordant with germline, which a read error may explain. J is TRBJ2-1 and V is TRBV6-5; 8 bases match TRBD1. The germline V gene encodes CDR1 MNHEY and CDR2 SVGAGI. This CDR3 comprises 16 residues. The CDR3 protein is CASRIMTGEEYSEQFF. DNA of the CDR3: TGTGCCAGCAGGATTATGACAGGGGAGGAGTACAGTGAGCAGTTCTTC.

The chain carries TRBV5-1 and TRBJ2-1, with 7 bases aligning to TRBD2. Germline V gene data show CDR1 as SGHRS and CDR2 as YFSETQ. V was pared by 4 bases and J by 4 bases, with 8 bases of the junction left unmatched. There are 15 residues in the CDR3. The CDR3 here is CASSAAAGGYNEQFF. CDR3 bases: TGCGCCAGCAGCGCGGCTGCCGGGGGGTACAATGAGCAGTTCTTC.

This clonotype was detected many times. The rearrangement uses TRBV5-1 and TRBJ2-5; D is ambiguous. V gave up 0 bases and J gave up 2 bases, with 11 bases separating them. CDR1 is SGHRS, CDR2 YFSETQ, per germline. The length of the CDR3 is 15 residues. CDR3: CASSLDPGPQETQYF. The CDR3 nucleotides read TGCGCCAGCAGCTTGGACCCAGGACCTCAAGAGACCCAGTACTTC.

V and J are TRBV10-3 and TRBJ2-2, with no clear D. Trimming stripped 4 bases from V and 7 bases from J, with 13 bases between. The CDR3 runs to 14 residues. The germline V gene encodes CDR1 ENHRY and CDR2 SYGVKD. The CDR3 loop reads CAISGRLGDGELFF. The CDR3 DNA sequence: TGTGCCATCAGTGGCAGATTGGGTGACGGGGAGCTGTTTTTT.

This clonotype was observed a few times. The chain's CDR3 is CASSTDRAGDKNEQFF. CDR3 DNA sequence: TGTGCCAGCAGTACGGACCGAGCGGGGGATAAAAATGAGCAGTTCTTC. The chain links TRBV6-2 or TRBV6-3 to TRBJ2-1; 8 positions agree with TRBD2. The CDR3 totals 16 residues. The germline V gene encodes CDR1 MNHEY and CDR2 SVGEGT. V lost 5 bases to trimming and J lost 7 bases; unmatched junction nucleotides: 13.

The rearrangement joins TRBV7-2 to TRBJ1-2; a possible D gene is TRBD1 (5 bases). The length of the CDR3 is 17 residues. Trimming left V 5 bases short and J 8 bases short, with 27 bases between. Germline V gene lookup returns CDR1 SGHTA and CDR2 FQGNSA. The CDR3: CASSPYTGGLGGFGYTF. In DNA form, the CDR3 reads TGTGCCAGCAGCCCATATACCGGGGGGTTAGGAGGATTCGGCTACACCTTC.

This clonotype was counted only a few times. The V and J genes are TRBV6-5 and TRBJ1-1; a weak D match, TRBD1 (6 bases). CDR3 length: 13 amino acids. V was clipped by 8 bases and J by 1 base, with 11 bases between them. CDR1 is MNHEY, CDR2 SVGAGI, per germline. The CDR3 DNA sequence: TGTGCCAGCCGGGGGCGTGGGAACACTGAAGCTTTCTTT. Translation gives CASRGRGNTEAFF.

The CDR3: CASSPSGSYGSPLHF. The CDR3, as DNA: TGTGCCAGCAGTCCGTCGGGGAGTTACGGTTCACCCCTCCACTTT. This sequence joins TRBV27 and TRBJ1-6; no clear D gene. This CDR3 is built from 15 residues. Trimming removed 5 bases from V and 9 bases from J, with 17 bases in between. In germline, CDR1 is MNHEY, CDR2 SMNVEV (reference sequence).

V is TRBV5-6 and J is TRBJ2-5; 13 nucleotides match TRBD2. The CDR3 covers 17 residues. Per germline, CDR1 SGHDT and CDR2 YYEEEE. The J segment lost 4 bases and the V segment lost 4 bases, leaving 10 bases of the junction unmatched. The CDR3: CASSHTSGGATGETQYF. CDR3 in DNA: TGTGCCAGCAGCCACACTAGCGGGGGGGCGACTGGAGAGACCCAGTACTTC.

This clonotype showed up just a few times. The chain combines TRBV13 with TRBJ1-1; D gene unclear. This CDR3 spans 12 amino acids. From germline, CDR1 is PRHDT and CDR2 FYEKMQ (reference sequence). V shed 10 bases and J shed 0 bases, with 9 bases lying between them. CDR3 nucleotide sequence: TGTGCCACCGCGGGGATGAACACTGAAGCTTTCTTT. Amino acid sequence: CATAGMNTEAFF.

The rearrangement joins TRBV5-1 to TRBJ2-3, with 9 bases aligning to TRBD1. Germline loops: CDR1 SGHRS, CDR2 YFSETQ. V lost 6 bases and J lost 0; bases outside the gene matches: 5. This CDR3 region has 15 residues. This chain's CDR3 is CASTIGTGSTDTQYF. DNA of the CDR3: TGCGCCAGCACGATAGGGACAGGGAGCACAGATACGCAGTATTTT.

This clonotype has more than one count but fewer than ten. This chain connects TRBV29-1 to TRBJ2-1; a weak D match, TRBD1 (5 bases). V lost 4 bases to trimming and J lost 4 bases, with 14 bases between them. The CDR3 totals 14 residues. The germline V gene has CDR1 SQVTM and CDR2 ANQGSEA. CDR3 region: CSVARFKGYNEQFF. The DNA of the CDR3 is TGCAGCGTTGCCCGCTTTAAGGGGTACAATGAGCAGTTCTTC.

This clonotype has just a few counts. The rearrangement joins TRBV6-5 to TRBJ1-2, with D maybe TRBD1 (6 bases). CDR1 is MNHEY and CDR2 is SVGAGI in the germline V gene. This CDR3 spans 15 amino acids. V lost 1 base and J 6 bases, leaving 15 bases between the germline ends. The DNA of the CDR3 is TGTGCCAGCAGTTACTTCATTGGTCAGGGGAATGGCTACACCTTC. This gives the protein CASSYFIGQGNGYTF.

The rearrangement uses TRBV24-1 and TRBJ2-2; D could derive from TRBD1 or TRBD2 (5 bases each). V was shortened by 9 bases and J by 0 bases, with 13 bases between the two germline ends. The CDR3 extends over 15 amino acids. Germline V gene sequence: CDR1 KGHDR, CDR2 SFDVKD. CDR3 sequence (DNA): TGTGCCACCGCCGCCGGGACGGCGAACACCGGGGAGCTGTTTTTT. It translates to CATAAGTANTGELFF.

V usage is TRBV11-2 and J usage is TRBJ1-1; D perhaps matches TRBD1 (6 bases). The CDR3 totals 14 residues. Looked up from germline, CDR1 is SGHAT and CDR2 is FQNNGV. V was clipped by 3 bases and J by 4 bases, with 12 bases between them. This CDR3 reads CASSFQGRGTEAFF. CDR3 nucleotides: TGTGCCAGCAGCTTCCAGGGGCGGGGCACTGAAGCTTTCTTT. Supplemented by reference TRBV11-2 and TRBJ1-1, the full variable domain reads EAGVAQSPRYKIIEKRQSVAFWCNPISGHATLYWYQQILGQGPKLLIQFQNNGVVDDSQLPKDRFSAERLKGVDSTLKIQPAKLEDSAVYLCASSFQGRGTEAFFGQGTRLTVV.

The chain has TRBV29-1 and TRBJ1-2; maybe TRBD1 (5 bases). Trimming removed 6 bases at V and 5 bases at J, with 13 bases between. CDR1 and CDR2 (germline): SQVTM, ANQGSEA. The CDR3 length is 12 residues. The CDR3 region has the DNA TGCAGCGTGGGGGATACCGGGTATGGCTACACCTTC. Protein product: CSVGDTGYGYTF.

This clonotype was seen more than once but under ten times. The chain employs TRBV4-1 and TRBJ2-7; D remains ambiguous. This CDR3 has 17 residues. The germline gives CDR1 MGHRA, CDR2 YSYEKL. Deletions cut 1 base from V and 0 bases from J, with 16 bases between. In nucleotides, the CDR3 is TGCGCCAGCAGCCAAGTCCTACGGGTCGCACACTCCTACGAGCAGTACTTC. Encoded protein: CASSQVLRVAHSYEQYF.

The V call is TRBV7-9, the J call TRBJ1-1, with D unresolved. This CDR3 is 13 amino acids long. With 7 bases removed from V and 2 bases from J, the gap between germline ends came to 11 bases. Germline CDR1 reads SEHNR; CDR2 reads FQNEAQ (reference sequence). Here the CDR3 DNA reads TGTGCCAGCACTATGGAGTTAAACACTGAAGCTTTCTTT. This gives the protein CASTMELNTEAFF.

This chain links TRBV5-6 with TRBJ1-4; D unclear. V lost 2 bases and J 7 bases, leaving 12 bases between the germline ends. CDR1 SGHDT and CDR2 YYEEEE come from the germline V gene. This CDR3 is 14 amino acids long. The CDR3 DNA reads TGTGCCAGCAGCTTAGGGAGATTGACTGAAAAACTGTTTTTT. Its translation is CASSLGRLTEKLFF. The full variable domain, with the rest looked up from reference TRBV5-6 and TRBJ1-4, is DAGVTQSPTHLIKTRGQQVTLRCSPKSGHDTVSWYQQALGQGPQFIFQYYEEEERQRGNFPDRFSGHQFPNYSSELNVNALLLGDSALYLCASSLGRLTEKLFFGSGTQLSVL.

The gene calls are TRBV4-1 and TRBJ2-5, with TRBD1 matching 9 bases. J lost 5 bases, V lost 0 bases, and 4 bases had no gene match. Per the germline V gene, CDR1 is MGHRA and CDR2 is YSYEKL. The CDR3 sequence is 15 residues long. CDR3 nucleotide sequence: TGCGCCAGCAGCCAAGAGACAGGGGGTTGGGAGACCCAGTACTTC. This translates into CASSQETGGWETQYF.